These T cell receptor beta chains were read from a single sample in a study of cytomegalovirus exposure and HLA in healthy donors. Assay used: immunoSEQ multiplex PCR; TCRdb lists only in-frame clones, some missing. The sample includes about 110,000 clones, 70% to 80% of them seen just once. Sequenced input: PBMCs. The receptors derive from a young man in good health and CMV-seronegative. Both conserved end residues are part of each CDR3. The D gene is left open where the match is weak. Size is stated for part of the rows, as once, few or many counts, or as a class when the clone is expanded.

j_gene | d_gene | v_gene | len | abundance | CDR3aa | CDR3nt
TRBJ1-1 | - | TRBV7-2 | 15 | - | CASRLFAGTNTEAFF | TGTGCCAGCAGACTTTTTGCAGGTACGAACACTGAAGCTTTCTTT
TRBJ2-7 | TRBD1 | TRBV7-8 | 18 | - | CASSLALIGTGDPHEQYF | TGTGCCAGCAGCTTAGCGCTTATCGGGACAGGGGACCCCCACGAGCAGTACTTC
TRBJ2-1 | TRBD2 | TRBV9 | 16 | - | CASSVGLAEGINEQFF | TGTGCCAGCAGCGTAGGACTAGCGGAGGGCATAAATGAGCAGTTCTTC
TRBJ1-2 | - | TRBV4-3 | 14 | once | CASSQDARPQSYTF | TGCGCCAGCAGCCAAGATGCGAGGCCGCAGAGCTACACCTTC
TRBJ2-5 | TRBD2 | TRBV7-9 | 17 | - | CASSFSGRAAGGETQYF | TGTGCCAGCAGCTTCAGCGGGAGGGCCGCAGGGGGAGAGACCCAGTACTTC
TRBJ1-3 | - | TRBV6-5 | 14 | - | CASSYGGPGNTIYF | TGTGCCAGCAGTTACGGAGGGCCTGGAAACACCATATATTTT
TRBJ2-1 | TRBD1 | TRBV5-1 | 14 | few | CASSSGTGGNEQFF | TGCGCCAGCAGCTCAGGGACAGGGGGCAATGAGCAGTTCTTC
TRBJ1-5 | TRBD1 | TRBV7-2 | 14 | - | CASSLTGGGQPQHF | TGTGCCAGCAGCTTAACAGGGGGCGGTCAGCCCCAGCATTTT
TRBJ2-7 | TRBD2 | TRBV2 | 15 | - | CASSFTSGAAYEQYF | TGTGCCAGCAGTTTCACTAGCGGGGCTGCCTACGAGCAGTACTTC
TRBJ1-2 | - | TRBV4-1 | 14 | - | CASSPSEGARGYTF | TGCGCCAGCAGCCCATCCGAAGGGGCACGGGGCTACACCTTC
TRBJ2-7 | - | TRBV2 | 14 | - | CASSGRTDSYEQYF | TGTGCCAGCAGTGGCCGAACAGACTCCTACGAGCAGTACTTC
TRBJ1-1 | TRBD1 | TRBV6-5 | 13 | few | CASSSSTGVAAFF | TGTGCCAGCAGTTCCTCGACAGGGGTGGCAGCTTTCTTT
TRBJ1-4 | - | TRBV7-2 | 13 | few | CASSSSPRGKLFF | TGTGCCAGCAGCTCATCTCCCAGGGGAAAACTGTTTTTT
TRBJ2-7 | TRBD2 | TRBV2 | 20 | once | CASCNKWGGLAGLVRYEQYF | TGTGCCAGCTGTAACAAATGGGGTGGACTAGCGGGACTAGTGCGCTACGAGCAGTACTTC
TRBJ1-1 | TRBD1 | TRBV15 | 16 | - | CATSRGTGGMNTEAFF | TGTGCCACCAGCAGAGGTACAGGGGGCATGAACACTGAAGCTTTCTTT
TRBJ2-1 | - | TRBV4-1 | 15 | few | CASSQRQGSYNEQFF | TGCGCCAGCAGCCAACGGCAGGGCTCCTACAATGAGCAGTTCTTC
TRBJ1-1 | TRBD1 | TRBV10-3 | 13 | - | CAIRTGGNTEAFF | TGTGCCATCAGGACAGGGGGGAACACTGAAGCTTTCTTT
TRBJ1-5 | TRBD1 | TRBV4-1 | 15 | - | CASSQAPTGNQPQHF | TGCGCCAGCAGCCAAGCTCCGACAGGGAATCAGCCCCAGCATTTT
TRBJ2-5 | TRBD1 | TRBV10-2 | 14 | - | CASSPAGGGQTQYF | TGCGCCAGCAGCCCCGCAGGGGGCGGACAGACCCAGTACTTC
TRBJ1-4 | TRBD1 | TRBV5-6 | 14 | - | CASSLARGREKLFF | TGTGCCAGCAGCTTGGCCAGGGGGCGTGAAAAACTGTTTTTT
TRBJ2-7 | TRBD1 | TRBV30 | 12 | - | CAWGTGTYEQYF | TGTGCCTGGGGGACAGGGACCTACGAGCAGTACTTC
TRBJ2-3 | TRBD1 | TRBV6-1 | 14 | few | CASSLRDRKDTQYF | TGTGCCAGCAGTCTTAGGGACAGGAAAGATACGCAGTATTTT
TRBJ1-2 | - | TRBV7-2 | 16 | - | CASSLSGGDSGYGYTF | TGTGCCAGCAGCTTATCCGGGGGGGATTCTGGCTATGGCTACACCTTC
TRBJ1-1 | TRBD1 | TRBV28 | 16 | - | CASSLPPGTANTEAFF | TGTGCCAGCAGCCTACCCCCCGGGACAGCGAACACTGAAGCTTTCTTT
TRBJ2-2 | TRBD2 | TRBV4-3 | 16 | few | CASSQTRIGGAGELFF | TGCGCCAGCAGCCAAACCCGTATCGGGGGGGCCGGGGAGCTGTTTTTT
TRBJ2-7 | - | TRBV10-1 | 14 | - | CASSVSRQGGEQYF | TGCGCCAGCAGTGTTTCGAGGCAGGGAGGCGAGCAGTACTTC
TRBJ1-5 | - | TRBV27 | 15 | many | CASSFSQQENQPQHF | TGTGCCAGCAGTTTTTCTCAACAGGAGAATCAGCCCCAGCATTTT
TRBJ2-7 | TRBD2 | TRBV6-6 | 15 | - | CASSYSTSGGLEQYF | TGTGCCAGCAGTTACTCGACTAGCGGAGGTCTCGAGCAGTACTTC
TRBJ2-7 | TRBD1 | TRBV5-1 | 15 | - | CASSLGTGVFYEQYF | TGCGCCAGCAGCTTGGGGACAGGGGTCTTCTACGAGCAGTACTTC
TRBJ2-1 | - | TRBV15 | 16 | - | CATSRSTLIFGDEQFF | TGTGCCACCAGCAGATCGACTCTGATCTTCGGGGATGAGCAGTTCTTC
TRBJ1-4 | TRBD1 | TRBV28 | 15 | - | CASSPPTGVNEKLFF | TGTGCCAGCAGTCCCCCGACAGGGGTAAATGAAAAACTGTTTTTT
TRBJ1-1 | - | TRBV30 | 13 | - | CAWGGQQNTEAFF | TGTGCCTGGGGCGGACAGCAGAACACTGAAGCTTTCTTT
TRBJ2-4 | - | TRBV15 | 18 | few | CATSRERRRFLKENIQYF | TGTGCCACCAGCAGAGAGAGGAGGAGGTTCCTAAAGGAAAACATTCAGTACTTC
TRBJ1-1 | - | TRBV19 | 15 | - | CASSIQFGGRTEAFF | TGTGCCAGTAGTATACAGTTCGGGGGGCGCACTGAAGCTTTCTTT
TRBJ1-4 | TRBD1 | TRBV30 | 12 | few | CAGGTGGGELFF | TGTGCCGGGGGGACAGGGGGTGGGGAACTGTTTTTT
TRBJ1-4 | TRBD1 | TRBV7-6 | 15 | - | CASSPFGDREEKLFF | TGTGCCAGCAGTCCCTTTGGGGACAGGGAGGAAAAACTGTTTTTT
TRBJ2-7 | - | TRBV28 | 13 | once | CASSNRIFYEQYF | TGTGCCAGCAGTAACAGAATATTCTACGAGCAGTACTTC
TRBJ1-1 | - | TRBV7-9 | 12 | - | CATTTGPTEAFF | TGTGCCACCACAACAGGGCCCACTGAAGCTTTCTTT
TRBJ1-3 | - | TRBV6-6 | 15 | - | CASTPHRDSGNTIYF | TGTGCCAGCACTCCCCACAGAGACTCTGGAAACACCATATATTTT
TRBJ2-7 | TRBD1 | TRBV7-2 | 16 | - | CASSPQLATGGYEQYF | TGTGCCAGCAGCCCCCAACTAGCGACAGGGGGTTACGAGCAGTACTTC
TRBJ2-1 | TRBD2 | TRBV19 | 16 | - | CASRRSGESSYNEQFF | TGTGCCAGTAGACGAAGCGGGGAAAGCTCCTACAATGAGCAGTTCTTC
TRBJ1-2 | - | TRBV5-6 | 13 | few | CASSPLDNYGYTF | TGTGCCAGCAGCCCGTTAGATAACTATGGCTACACCTTC
TRBJ1-4 | - | TRBV2 | 12 | once | CASSDRTGKLFF | TGTGCCAGCAGTGATCGAACGGGGAAACTGTTTTTT
TRBJ1-2 | TRBD1 | TRBV2 | 13 | - | CASNRGLWYGYTF | TGTGCCAGCAACAGGGGGCTCTGGTATGGCTACACCTTC
TRBJ1-2 | TRBD1 | TRBV7-6 | 15 | - | CASSLDARQGGGYTF | TGTGCCAGCAGCTTAGATGCTAGACAGGGTGGTGGCTACACCTTC
TRBJ2-3 | TRBD1 | TRBV6-4 | 15 | few | CASSEEGALADTQYF | TGTGCCAGCAGTGAAGAGGGGGCGCTTGCAGATACGCAGTATTTT
TRBJ2-5 | - | TRBV6-6 | 14 | - | CASSTLGAGETQYF | TGTGCCAGCAGTACTTTGGGGGCCGGGGAGACCCAGTACTTC